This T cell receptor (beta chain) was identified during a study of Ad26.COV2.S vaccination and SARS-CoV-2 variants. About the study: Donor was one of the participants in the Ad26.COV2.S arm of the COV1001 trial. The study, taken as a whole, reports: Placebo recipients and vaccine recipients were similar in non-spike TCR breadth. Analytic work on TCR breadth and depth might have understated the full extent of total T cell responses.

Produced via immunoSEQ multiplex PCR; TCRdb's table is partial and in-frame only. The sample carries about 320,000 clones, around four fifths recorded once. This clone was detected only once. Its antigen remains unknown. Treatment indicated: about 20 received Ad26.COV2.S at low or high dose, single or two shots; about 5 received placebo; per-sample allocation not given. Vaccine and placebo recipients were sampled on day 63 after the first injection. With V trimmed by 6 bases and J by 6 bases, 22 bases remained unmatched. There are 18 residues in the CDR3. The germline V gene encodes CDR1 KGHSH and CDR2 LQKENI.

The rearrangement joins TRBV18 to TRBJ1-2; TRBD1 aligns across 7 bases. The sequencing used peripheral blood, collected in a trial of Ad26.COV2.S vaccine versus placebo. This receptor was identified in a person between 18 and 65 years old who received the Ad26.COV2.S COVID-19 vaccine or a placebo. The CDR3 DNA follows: TGTGCCAGCTCCCCCAGGGACGTGGGACAGATCCTCCGTGATGGCTACACCTTC. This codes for CASSPRDVGQILRDGYTF.